This T cell receptor beta chain stems from a study of OX40 agonist ivuxolimab in advanced cancers. Study outcomes and limitations: The antigen specificity of the peripheral T cells (those that were expanded) was not determined.

Looked up from germline, CDR1 is SQVTM and CDR2 is ANQGSEA. V lost 6 bases and J lost 4, with 15 bases in between. The CDR3 is 13 amino acids. As regards this clone: What it recognizes is unknown.

The investigators sampled blood at baseline, at cycle 4 day 1, and at cycle 7 day 1. Some clones are missing from TCRdb's copy, which holds only in-frame ones; the method was immunoSEQ multiplex PCR. The sample consists of approximately 89,000 clones, 90% to 95% of them appearing once. The sequence came from an adult with an advanced solid tumor such as melanoma, head and neck, liver or kidney cancer. The sequencing here drew on CD4+ or CD8+ T cells sorted from blood, taken in a trial of the OX40 agonist ivuxolimab. The chain joins TRBV29-1 to TRBJ1-2; D is unclear. The CDR3 reads CSVSVGGSYGYTF. The CDR3 DNA is TGCAGCGTGTCAGTGGGCGGCAGCTATGGCTACACCTTC.